This T cell receptor (beta chain) was identified in a study of neurological immune-mediated disorders. Study overall: The approximately 34 multiple sclerosis patients comprised around 31 that were relapsing-remitting and 3 that were secondary progressive.

The cDNA was synthesized by means of template-switch 5'RACE, which was carried out with 10-nucleotide random UMIs. TCRdb reprocessed the 5' RACE reads with MiXCR, giving one entry per CDR3 protein. The profile shows about 25,000 distinct CDR3 sequences, 2.5% to 4% of them singletons. This clonotype ranks as medium-sized. This CDR3 region has 14 residues. CDR1 and CDR2 (germline): MGHRA, YSYEKL. The trim removed 2 bases at V and 4 bases at J, leaving 3 bases unmatched. The receptor's source is a woman aged 25 to 39 with multiple sclerosis. The sequenced material came from PBMCs. This chain links TRBV4-1 with TRBJ2-7; TRBD2 matches 9 bases. The CDR3 is CASSQLAGPYEQYF. Written as DNA, the CDR3 is TGCGCCAGCAGCCAACTAGCGGGGCCATACGAGCAGTACTTC.